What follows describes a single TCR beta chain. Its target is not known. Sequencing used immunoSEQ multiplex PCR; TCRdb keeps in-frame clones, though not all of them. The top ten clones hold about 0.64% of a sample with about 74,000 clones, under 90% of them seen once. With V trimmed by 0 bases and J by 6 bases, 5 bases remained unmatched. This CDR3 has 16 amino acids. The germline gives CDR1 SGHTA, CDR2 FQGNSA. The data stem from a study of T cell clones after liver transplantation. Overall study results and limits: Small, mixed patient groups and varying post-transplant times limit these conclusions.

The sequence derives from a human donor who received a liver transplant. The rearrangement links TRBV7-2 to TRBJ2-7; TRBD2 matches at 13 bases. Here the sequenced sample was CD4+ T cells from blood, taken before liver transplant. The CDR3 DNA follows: TGTGCCAGCAGCTTAGCAACCGGGACTAGCGGGACCGAGCAGTACTTC. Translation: CASSLATGTSGTEQYF.